The present TCR beta chain was sequenced within a study of blood T cell repertoires in COVID-19. Germline CDR1 SGHTA, CDR2 FQGNSA. The CDR3 loop spans 16 amino acids. Between the trimmed V and J ends, which lost 1 base and 8 bases, there was a span of 18 bases. Authors' methods: For nucleated cells, counts were estimated from reference gene primer amplification. Profiling relied on immunoSEQ multiplex PCR, and the TCRdb table lists in-frame clones only, not all of them. For V, J and clone size, that table is used; D and trimming come from the DNA. The sample has approximately 360,000 clones; 88% are singletons. Individuals drawn from around 25 US areas were roughly 18 to 100 years old.

This receptor was identified in a woman in her twenties or thirties with acute COVID-19. This rearrangement joins TRBV7-2 to TRBJ2-1, with a weak D call TRBD2 (7 bases). The sequenced material came from PBMCs or T cells enriched from blood (not recorded which). The CDR3: CASSLVWGGALDEQFF. CDR3 DNA sequence: TGTGCCAGCAGCTTAGTTTGGGGGGGGGCGCTAGATGAGCAGTTCTTC.